This TCR beta chain derives from a study of shared clonotypes between healthy human individuals. Clones were read by immunoSEQ multiplex PCR, and TCRdb kept only the in-frame ones, dropping some. This sample has about 820,000 clones, with 80% to 95% found just once. Naive CD8 cells were CD45RO-negative, positively selected for CCR7, excluding terminally differentiated effector memory CD45RA+ cells. V was trimmed by 6 bases and J by 1 base, leaving 14 bases between them. The CDR3 has 15 amino acids. Germline V gives CDR1 SEHNR, CDR2 FQNEAQ (reference sequence). Sequencing was carried out using naive CD8+ T cells sorted from blood. The TCR originated in a man aged 25-40 years in good health. The chain couples TRBV7-9 to TRBJ2-3, with D unresolved. The DNA for the CDR3 is TGTGCCAGCAGTCTCATCTCGCGGCGCACAGATACGCAGTATTTT. As protein: CASSLISRRTDTQYF.